This T cell receptor beta chain was documented in a study of CXCR3-negative and CXCR3-positive naive CD8 T cells. Germline V gene data show CDR1 as MGHDK and CDR2 as SYGVNS. The CDR3 is 16 residues long. Researchers prepared the TRB cDNA libraries using 5' RACE with UMI labels. TCRdb re-called the 5' RACE reads and catalogs CDR3 proteins one per entry, DNA excluded. The listing records about 120,000 distinct CDR3 sequences. The source material was naive CXCR3- CD8+ T cells from blood. Subset noted: CD45RO-CCR7+CD27+CD95- naive CD8+ T cells lacking CXCR3 (TNR3-). The chain has TRBV25-1 and TRBJ2-2. The source is a human donor in good health. Some clones in this sample may be carry-over from other donors' samples. The CDR3 protein is CASSAYDAPPPGELFF.